Below, 20 T cell receptor beta chains from the same sample are listed, as sequenced in a study of cytomegalovirus exposure and HLA in healthy donors. In the PCR, 60 Vbeta and 13 Jbeta primers were used. Assay: immunoSEQ multiplex PCR; the TCRdb copy retains only in-frame clones and omits some. The data show about 130,000 clones, under 90% seen once. Sequences were obtained from PBMCs. The receptor source for this set is a man aged 18-30 years in good health and CMV-seronegative.

The DNA of the CDR3 is TGTGCCAGCAGCGATGGTCCAGGGGGAAATCAGCCCCAGCATTTT. This translates into CASSDGPGGNQPQHF. The chain uses TRBV9 and TRBJ1-5, with 7 bases identical to TRBD1. Germline CDR1 reads SGDLS; CDR2 reads YYNGEE. This CDR3 comprises 15 residues. Trimming took 3 bases from V and 4 from J; bases not matched to a gene: 7.

The rearrangement joins TRBV5-6 to TRBJ2-6, with D tentatively TRBD1 (5 bases). Between the trimmed V and J ends, which lost 5 bases and 2 bases, there was a span of 8 bases. This CDR3 comprises 14 residues. Per the germline V gene, CDR1 is SGHDT and CDR2 is YYEEEE. CDR3 amino acids: CASSRQTGANVLTF. CDR3 nucleotides: TGTGCCAGCAGTCGACAGACTGGGGCCAACGTCCTGACTTTC.

The CDR3 DNA reads as TGTGCCAGCAGTCGGACAGGGGGCTTTTATGGCTACACCTTC. The encoded protein is CASSRTGGFYGYTF. The V gene is TRBV27, the J gene TRBJ1-2; the match to TRBD1 covers 11 bases. CDR1 is MNHEY and CDR2 is SMNVEV in the germline V gene (reference sequence). Trimming took 5 bases from V and 5 from J; bases not matched to a gene: 4. The CDR3 sequence is 14 residues long.

This clone was seen once. The genes are TRBV6-5 and TRBJ2-3, with 8 bases lining up with TRBD2. This CDR3 spans 16 amino acids. Germline CDR1 and CDR2: MNHEY and SVGAGI. The V and J ends lost 0 bases and 2 bases, in that order; junction bases with no gene match: 4. As DNA, the CDR3 is TGTGCCAGCAGTTACTCTACTAGCGGAAACACAGATACGCAGTATTTT. Translation: CASSYSTSGNTDTQYF.

The gene calls are TRBV6-5 and TRBJ1-1, with D possibly being TRBD1 (5 bases). Germline CDR1 reads MNHEY; CDR2 reads SVGAGI. This CDR3 region has 15 residues. The ends were cut back, 0 bases at V and 1 base at J, with 9 bases in the middle. The CDR3 nucleotides are TGTGCCAGCAGTTACTCGCCGCAGGGGAACACTGAAGCTTTCTTT. This translates into CASSYSPQGNTEAFF.

Comments on this clone: The junction departs from germline at one end; a sequencing error may be responsible. This chain links TRBV11-2 with TRBJ2-4; D gene unclear. In germline, CDR1 is SGHAT, CDR2 FQNNGV. The CDR3 has 14 amino acids. The chain's CDR3 is CASCAYLAKNIQYF. The CDR3 region has the DNA TGTGCCAGCTGCGCCTACTTAGCCAAAAACATTCAGTACTTT. Full variable domain (rest looked up from reference TRBV11-2 and TRBJ2-4): EAGVAQSPRYKIIEKRQSVAFWCNPISGHATLYWYQQILGQGPKLLIQFQNNGVVDDSQLPKDRFSAERLKGVDSTLKIQPAKLEDSAVYLCASCAYLAKNIQYFGAGTRLSVL.

V gene TRBV19 combines with J gene TRBJ1-1; 7 bases are shared with TRBD1. The V gene's germline CDR1 is LNHDA and CDR2 SQIVND (reference sequence). This CDR3 comprises 13 residues. The V gene end was trimmed by 6 bases and the J gene end by 10 bases; junction bases not matched to a gene: 11. CDR3: CASSRDRVGGAFF. In DNA form, the CDR3 reads TGTGCCAGTAGCCGAGACAGGGTTGGAGGAGCTTTCTTT.

The chain links TRBV7-6 to TRBJ1-5; 10 bases agree with TRBD1. The J segment lost 0 bases and the V segment lost 0 bases, leaving 8 bases of the junction unmatched. The CDR3 extends over 19 amino acids. Germline CDR1 SGHVS, CDR2 FNYEAQ. CDR3 coding DNA: TGTGCCAGCAGCTTAGCAACGGGACAGGGGCCGTATAGCAATCAGCCCCAGCATTTT. This sequence encodes CASSLATGQGPYSNQPQHF.

The chain joins TRBV25-1 to TRBJ2-5, with 10 nucleotides matching TRBD2. Germline assignment: CDR1 MGHDK and CDR2 SYGVNS. The V gene end was trimmed by 3 bases and the J gene end by 5 bases; junction bases not matched to a gene: 3. This CDR3 is 14 amino acids long. CDR3 sequence reads: CASSDPTSGETQYF. In DNA, the CDR3 is TGTGCCAGCAGTGACCCGACTAGCGGGGAGACCCAGTACTTC.

The gene calls are TRBV6-5 and TRBJ1-2; D perhaps matches TRBD1 (5 bases). The V end lost 6 bases, the J end lost 6 bases, and 17 bases lay between the germline ends. This CDR3 has 14 amino acids. Germline V lookup: CDR1 MNHEY, CDR2 SVGAGI. CDR3 in DNA: TGTGCCAGCAGCCCTCTTGCAGGGTCGGATGGCTACACCTTC. Protein: CASSPLAGSDGYTF.

This rearrangement joins TRBV28 to TRBJ2-3, with D uncertain. Germline V gene lookup returns CDR1 MDHEN and CDR2 SYDVKM. This CDR3 has 11 residues. The V gene lost 7 bases and the J gene lost 2 bases, with 4 bases spanning the gap. CDR3 sequence: CASTHTDTQYF. DNA of the CDR3: TGTGCCAGCACCCACACAGATACGCAGTATTTT.

The V and J genes are TRBV5-1 and TRBJ2-5; D unclear. The tail of the sequence fits TRBJ2-7 better, so the J call may be wrong. The CDR3 loop spans 12 amino acids. CDR1 and CDR2 (germline): SGHRS, YFSETQ. CDR3 sequence (DNA): TGCGCCAGCAGCTTATCAGACTACGAGCAGTACTTC. Protein product: CASSLSDYEQYF.

V usage is TRBV9 and J usage is TRBJ2-3, with 8 bases that match TRBD2. The CDR3 sequence is 15 residues long. Germline trimming cut 6 bases from V and 3 bases from J; bases unmatched to any gene: 9. CDR1 SGDLS and CDR2 YYNGEE come from the germline V gene. The CDR3 DNA is TGTGCCAGCAAACTAGGACTAGCAGTAACAGATACGCAGTATTTT. Amino acids: CASKLGLAVTDTQYF.

The rearrangement uses TRBV30 and TRBJ1-5; no clear D gene. Trimming cost V 2 bases and J 3 bases, with 11 bases left between them. The germline CDR1 and CDR2 sequences are GTSNPN and SVGIG (reference sequence). This CDR3 is 14 amino acids long. The CDR3 sequence: CAWSTGDLNQPQHF. For the CDR3, the DNA is TGTGCCTGGAGTACCGGAGATCTCAATCAGCCCCAGCATTTT.

This clone was seen a handful of times. The rearrangement links TRBV7-2 to TRBJ2-3; tentatively, D is TRBD2 (5 bases). CDR1 and CDR2 (germline): SGHTA, FQGNSA. The CDR3 length is 15 residues. V gave up 0 bases and J gave up 5 bases, with 12 bases separating them. The CDR3 DNA is TGTGCCAGCAGCTTAGCGCTTAGGGCGGGAGATACGCAGTATTTT. This sequence encodes CASSLALRAGDTQYF.

This rearrangement joins TRBV19 to TRBJ2-7; D is possibly TRBD1 (6 bases). Looked up from germline, CDR1 is LNHDA and CDR2 is SQIVND (reference sequence). V was pared by 4 bases and J by 5 bases, with 18 bases between. The CDR3 is made up of 15 amino acids. CDR3 residues: CASSTTGQPSNEQYF. The CDR3 DNA reads as TGTGCCAGTAGTACCACTGGACAGCCGTCTAACGAGCAGTACTTC.

This chain connects TRBV19 to TRBJ1-2, with TRBD1 identical over 7 bases. V gave up 6 bases and J gave up 6 bases; unmatched junction bases: 7. Germline V gene data show CDR1 as LNHDA and CDR2 as SQIVND (reference sequence). This CDR3 comprises 13 residues. CDR3 DNA: TGTGCCAGTAGCCCCGGGACAGTTAATGGCTACACCTTC. It specifies CASSPGTVNGYTF.

The rearrangement joins TRBV5-4 to TRBJ1-1; 8 bases align to TRBD1. CDR1 and CDR2 (germline): SGHNT, YYREEE (reference sequence). The CDR3 consists of 15 residues. V shed 0 bases and J 2 bases; nucleotides not matched to a gene: 3. CDR3 nucleotide sequence: TGTGCCAGCAGCTTGGCCGGACAGGGCAACACTGAAGCTTTCTTT. Translated: CASSLAGQGNTEAFF. Complete variable domain (other parts from reference TRBV5-4 and TRBJ1-1): ETGVTQSPTHLIKTRGQQVTLRCSSQSGHNTVSWYQQALGQGPQFIFQYYREEENGRGNFPPRFSGLQFPNYSSELNVNALELDDSALYLCASSLAGQGNTEAFFGQGTRLTVV.

V is TRBV28 and J is TRBJ1-5; D gene uncertain. This CDR3 has 15 residues. Per the germline V gene, CDR1 is MDHEN and CDR2 is SYDVKM. The V end was cut by 3 bases, the J end by 4 bases, with 13 bases between. This chain's CDR3 is CASSFGLLGNQPQHF. Written as DNA, the CDR3 is TGTGCCAGCAGTTTTGGGCTCCTTGGGAATCAGCCCCAGCATTTT.

The rearrangement links TRBV7-9 to TRBJ1-5, with a possible D match to TRBD1 (5 bases). The length of the CDR3 is 13 residues. V was trimmed by 3 bases and J by 4 bases, leaving 7 bases between them. Germline V gene sequence: CDR1 SEHNR, CDR2 FQNEAQ (reference sequence). The CDR3 protein is CASSLPGNQPQHF. CDR3 sequence (DNA): TGTGCCAGCAGCTTGCCAGGGAATCAGCCCCAGCATTTT.